These T cell receptor beta chains were read from a single sample in a study of cytomegalovirus exposure and HLA in healthy donors. Libraries were prepared by immunoSEQ multiplex PCR; TCRdb keeps only in-frame clonotypes and omits some of them. The sample carries tens of thousands of clones, roughly 70% recorded once. The sample consisted of PBMCs. The receptors stem from a man aged 55 to 70 in good health and CMV-seropositive. Both conserved end residues are part of each CDR3. The D gene is left open where the match is weak. Clone size, where shown, is once, few, many, or a class for clones that have expanded.

TRBJ2-1 TRBV27 NA NA CASSFGRNEQFF TGTGCCAGCAGTTTTGGGAGGAATGAGCAGTTCTTC
TRBJ2-2 TRBV6-4 NA NA CASSDSSDTGELFF TGTGCCAGCAGTGACTCGAGTGACACCGGGGAGCTGTTTTTT
TRBJ2-7 TRBV9 once TRBD2 CASSGSSSGLNYEQYF TGTGCCAGCAGCGGTTCCTCCTCGGGACTAAATTACGAGCAGTACTTC
TRBJ2-7 TRBV4-1 NA TRBD2 CASSQSWPGGSYEQYF TGCGCCAGCAGCCAAAGTTGGCCGGGGGGATCCTACGAGCAGTACTTC
TRBJ2-7 TRBV27 once TRBD1 CASSFSGQGYYEQYF TGTGCCAGCAGTTTCTCTGGACAGGGGTACTACGAGCAGTACTTC
TRBJ2-1 TRBV10-3 few TRBD2 CATLAGARNEQFF TGTGCCACCCTAGCGGGAGCGAGGAATGAGCAGTTCTTC
TRBJ2-7 TRBV6-1 NA NA CASSLYGFGGEQYF TGTGCCAGCAGCTTGTACGGTTTCGGGGGCGAGCAGTACTTC
TRBJ1-1 TRBV20-1 NA NA CSASEGTEAFF TGCAGTGCTAGCGAGGGCACTGAAGCTTTCTTT
TRBJ1-5 TRBV5-8 few TRBD1 CASSPWGTGSQPQHF TGTGCCAGCAGCCCCTGGGGGACAGGTAGCCAGCCCCAGCATTTT
TRBJ2-1 TRBV4-2 once TRBD2 CASSQDPSGGHNEQFF TGTGCCAGCAGCCAAGACCCTAGCGGGGGGCACAATGAGCAGTTCTTC
TRBJ2-7 TRBV27 NA TRBD1 CASSRGQISGPLGEQYF TGTGCCAGCAGTAGGGGACAGATCTCAGGGCCTCTCGGCGAGCAGTACTTC
TRBJ2-3 TRBV30 NA TRBD2 CAWDGTSGSTQYF TGTGCCTGGGACGGGACTAGCGGTAGTACGCAGTATTTT
TRBJ2-1 TRBV7-8 NA NA CASSLVAVVSYNEQFF TGTGCCAGCAGCTTAGTAGCGGTCGTCTCCTACAATGAGCAGTTCTTC
TRBJ2-7 TRBV6-5 few NA CASSSGLISYEQYF TGTGCCAGCAGTTCCGGACTGATCTCCTACGAGCAGTACTTC
TRBJ2-7 TRBV29-1 NA TRBD1 CSVAGTVFGSYEQYF TGCAGCGTTGCCGGGACAGTATTCGGCTCCTACGAGCAGTACTTC
TRBJ2-3 TRBV7-2 NA NA CASSSARGSTDTQYF TGTGCCAGCAGCTCAGCGCGGGGTAGCACAGATACGCAGTATTTT
TRBJ2-7 TRBV9 once NA CASSVASDSSYEQYF TGTGCCAGCAGCGTAGCAAGCGACAGCTCCTACGAGCAGTACTTC
TRBJ1-4 TRBV7-9 once NA CASSRGQMEKLFF TGTGCCAGCAGCCGCGGACAGATGGAAAAACTGTTTTTT
TRBJ2-3 TRBV19 NA TRBD2 CASSFVPGGSDTQYF TGTGCCAGTAGCTTCGTTCCCGGCGGGAGTGATACGCAGTATTTT
TRBJ1-1 TRBV5-4 NA TRBD1 CASRTGGNQNTEAFF TGTGCCAGCAGGACAGGGGGAAACCAGAACACTGAAGCTTTCTTT
TRBJ2-1 TRBV7-2 few TRBD2 CASRLASGGPYNEQFF TGTGCCAGCAGACTCGCTAGCGGGGGGCCTTACAATGAGCAGTTCTTC
TRBJ1-6 TRBV7-2 few NA CASSLGQNSPLHF TGTGCCAGCAGCTTAGGCCAGAATTCACCCCTCCACTTT
TRBJ2-7 TRBV7-9 few NA CASSLVIYEQYF TGTGCCAGCAGCTTAGTTATCTACGAGCAGTACTTC
TRBJ1-3 TRBV6-5 NA NA CASSTGGNTIYF TGTGCCAGCAGTACGGGAGGAAACACCATATATTTT
TRBJ1-4 TRBV4-3 once NA CASSQEWQGSEKLFF TGCGCCAGCAGCCAAGAGTGGCAGGGGAGTGAAAAACTGTTTTTT
TRBJ2-1 TRBV15 NA TRBD1 CATSNPRDRGLDEQFF TGTGCCACCAGCAACCCCCGAGACAGGGGGCTTGATGAGCAGTTCTTC
TRBJ2-3 TRBV9 NA NA CASSSYTDTQYF TGTGCCAGCAGCTCGTACACAGATACGCAGTATTTT
TRBJ2-7 TRBV11-2 NA NA CASSFIAGEQYF TGTGCCAGCAGCTTTATCGCAGGCGAGCAGTACTTC
TRBJ1-1 TRBV18 NA TRBD1 CASSPYRGENTEAFF TGTGCCAGCTCACCATACAGGGGCGAGAACACTGAAGCTTTCTTT
TRBJ2-3 TRBV28 NA TRBD1 CASSLFEGAPADTQYF TGTGCCAGCAGTTTATTCGAGGGGGCCCCCGCAGATACGCAGTATTTT
TRBJ2-5 TRBV30 NA TRBD2 CAFSGTSGEARETQYF TGTGCCTTCTCTGGGACTAGCGGGGAGGCCCGGGAGACCCAGTACTTC
TRBJ2-1 TRBV19 NA TRBD1 CTSSPTGTGNEQFF TGTACCAGTAGCCCAACCGGGACAGGGAATGAGCAGTTCTTC
TRBJ2-1 TRBV6-5 few NA CASSSLRSGRQFF TGTGCCAGCAGTTCCCTCAGGTCAGGAAGGCAGTTCTTC
TRBJ2-7 TRBV6-5 NA TRBD1 CASSSLTGGSEQYF TGTGCCAGCAGTTCCTTGACAGGGGGTAGCGAGCAGTACTTC
TRBJ1-3 TRBV5-1 few NA CASSGPSGNTIYF TGCGCCAGCAGCGGCCCGTCTGGAAACACCATATATTTT
TRBJ2-1 TRBV5-1 NA NA CASSSGLSGNEQFF TGCGCCAGCAGCTCCGGGCTCTCAGGGAATGAGCAGTTCTTC
TRBJ2-5 TRBV6-5 NA NA CASSYVAAQETQYF TGTGCCAGCAGTTACGTCGCGGCCCAAGAGACCCAGTACTTC
TRBJ1-2 TRBV4-2 NA NA CASSQDYGDYGYTF TGTGCCAGCAGCCAAGATTACGGGGATTATGGCTACACCTTC
TRBJ2-1 TRBV9 NA TRBD1 CASSEWQGVGNEQFF TGTGCCAGCAGCGAGTGGCAGGGGGTGGGCAATGAGCAGTTCTTC
TRBJ2-1 TRBV6-5 NA TRBD2 CASSGTSGSFAEQFF TGTGCCAGCAGTGGCACTAGCGGGAGTTTCGCTGAGCAGTTCTTC
TRBJ2-2 TRBV7-3 once NA CASSPRFDLFGELFF TGTGCCAGCAGCCCAAGATTCGACTTGTTCGGGGAGCTGTTTTTT
TRBJ2-3 TRBV30 NA TRBD2 CAWSWTSGVTDTQYF TGTGCCTGGTCGTGGACTAGCGGGGTCACAGATACGCAGTATTTT
TRBJ2-7 TRBV7-9 medium-sized NA CASSYHSTYEQYF TGTGCCAGCAGCTACCACAGCACCTACGAGCAGTACTTC
TRBJ1-4 TRBV5-1 NA NA CASSRTGRVNEKLFF TGCGCCAGCAGCCGTACAGGGCGGGTTAATGAAAAACTGTTTTTT
TRBJ2-1 TRBV30 NA NA CAWRGHEQFF TGTGCCTGGAGAGGACACGAGCAGTTCTTC
TRBJ1-2 TRBV29-1 few NA CSVEADRIYGYTF TGCAGCGTTGAGGCGGACAGAATCTATGGCTACACCTTC
TRBJ2-1 TRBV6-6 NA TRBD2 CASSRSGGDYNEQFF TGTGCCAGCAGTCGAAGCGGGGGAGATTACAATGAGCAGTTCTTC
TRBJ1-1 TRBV5-1 NA TRBD1 CATRGQGNTEAFF TGCGCCACCCGGGGACAGGGGAACACTGAAGCTTTCTTT
TRBJ2-1 TRBV7-9 NA NA CASSLEPLANEQFF TGTGCCAGCAGCTTAGAGCCGCTTGCCAATGAGCAGTTCTTC
TRBJ1-1 TRBV5-1 NA TRBD1 CASSRDSPADTEAFF TGCGCCAGCAGCAGGGACAGTCCGGCGGACACTGAAGCTTTCTTT
TRBJ2-3 TRBV5-1 NA TRBD2 CASSPSRAGGPTDTQYF TGCGCCAGCAGCCCATCTAGGGCGGGAGGCCCCACAGATACGCAGTATTTT
TRBJ1-1 TRBV29-1 few NA CSVGQARSTEAFF TGCAGCGTTGGGCAGGCTCGCTCTACTGAAGCTTTCTTT